The 26 T cell receptor beta chains reported below all come from one sample, sequenced in a study of T cells in narcolepsy. Method: immunoSEQ multiplex PCR; TCRdb's copy keeps in-frame clones and lacks some. The sample consists of roughly 30,000 clones, approximately 79% of them appearing once. Material: memory (CD45RA-) CD4+ T cells from blood. The receptors stem from a human donor in good health.

This clone was recorded once. This chain uses TRBV19 with TRBJ1-1, with D hard to call. The CDR3 spans 13 residues. Germline CDR1 is LNHDA and CDR2 is SQIVND (reference sequence). V gave up 2 bases and J gave up 5 bases, with 9 bases separating them. As DNA, the CDR3 is TGTGCCAGTAGTATAAGGGTTCGGACTGAAGCTTTCTTT. Protein: CASSIRVRTEAFF.

This clone was observed a handful of times. This chain links TRBV5-1 with TRBJ1-1, with D possibly TRBD1 on 6 matching bases. V was cut by 8 bases and J by 4 bases, with 15 bases left in between. The germline V gene has CDR1 SGHRS and CDR2 YFSETQ. The length of the CDR3 is 13 residues. In DNA, the CDR3 is TGCGCCAGTAAACAGGGAGCAAGCACTGAAGCTTTCTTT. Its translation: CASKQGASTEAFF.

This clone was observed once. The chain employs TRBV5-1 and TRBJ2-5; no firm D call. CDR3 length: 15 amino acids. Germline lookup yields CDR1 SGHRS and CDR2 YFSETQ. Trimming removed 0 bases from V and 5 bases from J, with 14 bases in between. Here the CDR3 DNA reads TGCGCCAGCAGCTTGGCCGGGTCGGGTGGTGAGACCCAGTACTTC. It codes for CASSLAGSGGETQYF.

V is TRBV5-4 and J is TRBJ2-1, with D perhaps assigned TRBD1 or TRBD2 (6 bases each). CDR1 is SGHNT, CDR2 YYREEE, per germline (reference sequence). The V end was cut by 4 bases, the J end by 11 bases, with 19 bases between. The CDR3 consists of 14 residues. The CDR3 DNA reads TGTGCCAGCAGCCCATGGTTGAGGGGGGCCCAGCAGTTCTTC. Protein: CASSPWLRGAQQFF.

This clone has just a few counts. The chain uses TRBV6-1 and TRBJ2-5, with 9 positions matching TRBD2. The CDR3 consists of 14 residues. The V and J ends lost 3 bases and 5 bases, in that order; junction bases with no gene match: 4. Germline V gives CDR1 MNHNS, CDR2 SASEGT. The CDR3 loop is CASSERGGGETQYF. The CDR3 nucleotides are TGTGCCAGCAGTGAGCGGGGGGGCGGGGAGACCCAGTACTTC.

The chain carries TRBV11-2 and TRBJ2-7, with D uncertain. Germline V CDR1 and CDR2: SGHAT, FQNNGV. The CDR3 extends over 14 amino acids. Trimming removed 4 bases from V and 3 bases from J, with 13 bases in between. The CDR3, as DNA: TGTGCCAGCAGCTCCGACAACGGAATCTACGAGCAGTACTTC. The encoded protein is CASSSDNGIYEQYF.

In its sample, this clone was seen a few times. This chain joins TRBV5-1 and TRBJ2-3; 7 bases match TRBD1. The germline gives CDR1 SGHRS, CDR2 YFSETQ. The V and J ends lost 0 bases and 1 base, in that order; junction bases with no gene match: 8. The CDR3 is 17 amino acids. CDR3: CASSLDSTGPGTDTQYF. The CDR3 region has the DNA TGCGCCAGCAGCTTGGACTCGACAGGGCCGGGCACAGATACGCAGTATTTT.

V gene TRBV27 combines with J gene TRBJ2-5, with D maybe TRBD1 (5 bases). The germline V and J ends were trimmed by 4 bases and 5 bases, with 17 bases remaining between them. In germline, CDR1 is MNHEY, CDR2 SMNVEV (reference sequence). The CDR3 runs to 15 residues. The CDR3 sequence is CASSSPRAAGETQYF. The CDR3 DNA sequence: TGTGCCAGCAGTTCCCCCAGGGCGGCAGGCGAGACCCAGTACTTC.

The rearrangement links TRBV6-6 to TRBJ2-2; possibly TRBD1 for D (6 bases). The CDR3 covers 15 residues. Per germline, CDR1 MNHNY and CDR2 SVGAGI (reference sequence). Trimming took 6 bases from V and 4 from J, leaving 15 bases between them. This CDR3 is CASRSQGTGTGELFF. The CDR3, as DNA: TGTGCCAGCAGGTCACAGGGAACGGGCACCGGGGAGCTGTTTTTT.

The chain couples TRBV27 to TRBJ2-5; 11 bases are shared with TRBD1. The junction had 4 bases not matched to a gene; V was cut back by 5 bases and J by 5 bases. The germline gives CDR1 MNHEY, CDR2 SMNVEV (reference sequence). The CDR3 has 14 residues. The chain's CDR3 is CASSRTGGGETQYF. The DNA for the CDR3 is TGTGCCAGCAGTCGGACAGGGGGCGGGGAGACCCAGTACTTC.

The chain uses TRBV5-1 and TRBJ1-3; tentative D call: TRBD1 (6 bases). This CDR3 is built from 15 residues. The germline V gene encodes CDR1 SGHRS and CDR2 YFSETQ. The ends were cut back, 0 bases at V and 2 bases at J, with 9 bases in the middle. CDR3 in amino acids: CASSLEGGTGNTIYF. CDR3 coding DNA: TGCGCCAGCAGCTTGGAAGGGGGAACTGGAAACACCATATATTTT.

The chain joins TRBV28 to TRBJ2-7; possibly TRBD1 or TRBD2 for D (5 bases each). The V end lost 5 bases, the J end lost 0 bases, and 14 bases lay between the germline ends. Looked up from germline, CDR1 is MDHEN and CDR2 is SYDVKM. The CDR3 is 15 amino acids. The CDR3 loop is CASSHGWGISYEQYF. The CDR3 DNA sequence: TGTGCCAGCAGTCACGGCTGGGGGATCTCCTACGAGCAGTACTTC.

This clone was seen only once. The chain employs TRBV14 and TRBJ2-5, with D perhaps matching TRBD1 (6 bases). The DNA matches TRBJ2-7 better at its end, which makes the J call doubtful. This CDR3 is built from 13 residues. CDR1 SGHDN and CDR2 FVKESK come from the germline V gene. CDR3 sequence: CASSRDNSYEQYF. DNA of the CDR3: TGTGCCAGCAGTCGGGACAACTCCTACGAGCAGTACTTC.

This clone showed up just a few times. The chain links TRBV7-2 to TRBJ2-7; D not resolved. The CDR3 totals 15 residues. With 1 base removed from V and 3 bases from J, the gap between germline ends came to 13 bases. CDR1 is SGHTA and CDR2 is FQGNSA in the germline V gene. CDR3 amino acids: CASSLDRAQFYEQYF. Here the CDR3 DNA reads TGTGCCAGCAGCTTAGATCGGGCCCAATTCTACGAGCAGTACTTC.

V usage is TRBV15 and J usage is TRBJ2-7; D is undetermined. There are 15 residues in the CDR3. Germline CDR1 reads LNHNV; CDR2 reads YYDKDF (reference sequence). Trimming pared 1 base from V and 2 bases from J, leaving 12 bases between. The CDR3 here is CATSRGVEPTYEQYF. For the CDR3, the DNA is TGTGCCACCAGCAGAGGGGTGGAACCTACCTACGAGCAGTACTTC. The full variable domain, completed using reference TRBV15 and TRBJ2-7, is DAMVIQNPRYQVTQFGKPVTLSCSQTLNHNVMYWYQQKSSQAPKLLFHYYDKDFNNEADTPDNFQSRRPNTSFCFLDIRSPGLGDTAMYLCATSRGVEPTYEQYFGPGTRLTVT.

CDR3 nucleotide sequence: TGTGCCAGTAGTACGGGGGCCCTTCAGGGGTACTATGGCTACACCTTC. It encodes CASSTGALQGYYGYTF. J is TRBJ1-2 and V is TRBV19, with D perhaps matching TRBD1 (6 bases). In germline, CDR1 is LNHDA, CDR2 SQIVND (reference sequence). The V end lost 4 bases, the J end lost 3 bases, and 18 bases lay between the germline ends. This CDR3 comprises 16 residues.

This rearrangement joins TRBV7-7 to TRBJ1-1; D is undetermined. Deletions cut 5 bases from V and 7 bases from J, with 17 bases between. CDR1 is SSHAT and CDR2 is FNYEAQ in the germline V gene (reference sequence). The length of the CDR3 is 14 residues. CDR3 in amino acids: CASSHERFRSEAFF. The CDR3 DNA reads TGTGCCAGCAGCCATGAACGGTTCCGGAGTGAAGCTTTCTTT. Full variable domain (missing parts from reference TRBV7-7 and TRBJ1-1): GAGVSQSPRYKVTKRGQDVTLRCDPISSHATLYWYQQALGQGPEFLTYFNYEAQPDKSGLPSDRFSAERPEGSISTLTIQRTEQRDSAMYRCASSHERFRSEAFFGQGTRLTVV.

The J gene is TRBJ1-4, the V gene TRBV19, with D unclear. The V end was cut by 8 bases, the J end by 0 bases, with 10 bases between. The CDR3 covers 14 residues. Per germline, CDR1 LNHDA and CDR2 SQIVND (reference sequence). CDR3 amino acids: CASRHHSTNEKLFF. CDR3 coding DNA: TGTGCCAGTCGCCACCATTCAACTAATGAAAAACTGTTTTTT. The variable domain in full, with the rest retrieved from reference TRBV19 and TRBJ1-4, is DGGITQSPKYLFRKEGQNVTLSCEQNLNHDAMYWYRQDPGQGLRLIYYSQIVNDFQKGDIAEGYSVSREKKESFPLTVTSAQKNPTAFYLCASRHHSTNEKLFFGSGTQLSVL.

This clone is a singleton in its sample. The gene calls are TRBV6-5 and TRBJ1-5; D may be TRBD1 (6 bases). The CDR3 has 13 amino acids. CDR1 MNHEY and CDR2 SVGAGI come from the germline V gene. V lost 6 bases and J lost 4, with 10 bases in between. The CDR3 DNA reads TGTGCCAGCAGGGACAGCCATAATCAGCCCCAGCATTTT. Protein product: CASRDSHNQPQHF.

The rearrangement links TRBV9 to TRBJ2-1; D gene ambiguous. V was shortened by 0 bases and J by 5 bases, with 6 bases between the two germline ends. The germline gives CDR1 SGDLS, CDR2 YYNGEE. The CDR3 totals 13 residues. CDR3 sequence (DNA): TGTGCCAGCAGCGTAGCTGGGAACAATGAGCAGTTCTTC. Translation: CASSVAGNNEQFF.

The chain uses TRBV5-1 and TRBJ2-1; D uncertain. V was trimmed by 6 bases and J by 0 bases, leaving 16 bases between them. Germline assignment: CDR1 SGHRS and CDR2 YFSETQ. The CDR3 runs 16 residues. CDR3 residues: CASTSSPLSSYNEQFF. CDR3 coding DNA: TGCGCCAGCACCTCAAGTCCCCTGAGCTCCTACAATGAGCAGTTCTTC.

The sample holds one count of this clone. The chain combines TRBV28 with TRBJ2-7, with no clear D. The length of the CDR3 is 12 residues. Germline CDR1 is MDHEN and CDR2 is SYDVKM. The V end lost 5 bases, the J end lost 2 bases, and 7 bases lay between the germline ends. Here the CDR3 DNA reads TGTGCCAGCAGTGTCAAACCCTACGAGCAGTACTTC. It codes for CASSVKPYEQYF.

The chain carries TRBV7-2 and TRBJ2-3; tentatively, D is TRBD2 (5 bases). Trimming removed 5 bases at V and 1 base at J, with 16 bases between. CDR1 is SGHTA, CDR2 FQGNSA, per germline. CDR3 size: 16 residues. The CDR3 reads CASSPSAGGGTDTQYF. In nucleotides, the CDR3 is TGTGCCAGCAGCCCCTCGGCGGGTGGAGGCACAGATACGCAGTATTTT.

The chain combines TRBV11-2 with TRBJ1-4; D is undetermined. CDR3 length: 14 residues. V was trimmed by 2 bases and J by 13 bases, leaving 17 bases between them. Germline lookup yields CDR1 SGHAT and CDR2 FQNNGV. As DNA, the CDR3 is TGTGCCAGCAGCTTAAGTTTCTCCTCCCCCGGACTGTTTTTT. Its translation is CASSLSFSSPGLFF. The full variable domain, in which reference TRBV11-2 and TRBJ1-4 provide the parts outside the CDR3, is EAGVAQSPRYKIIEKRQSVAFWCNPISGHATLYWYQQILGQGPKLLIQFQNNGVVDDSQLPKDRFSAERLKGVDSTLKIQPAKLEDSAVYLCASSLSFSSPGLFFGSGTQLSVL.

The chain joins TRBV27 to TRBJ2-7; no definite D call. This CDR3 region has 13 residues. Trimming pared 6 bases from V and 2 bases from J, leaving 11 bases between. CDR1 and CDR2 (germline): MNHEY, SMNVEV (reference sequence). CDR3 in DNA: TGTGCCAGCAGCGTGGGCGTTGCCTACGAGCAGTACTTC. Its protein is CASSVGVAYEQYF.

The chain recombines TRBV19 with TRBJ2-3, with a possible D match to TRBD1 (5 bases). V was trimmed by 1 base and J by 7 bases, leaving 12 bases between them. Germline CDR1 and CDR2: LNHDA and SQIVND (reference sequence). The CDR3 is 14 residues long. The CDR3 sequence is CASSIAGQGHTQYF. The CDR3 DNA sequence: TGTGCCAGTAGTATAGCGGGCCAGGGCCATACGCAGTATTTT.